This TCR beta chain stems from a study of T cells after yellow fever vaccination. Study-level results: The CD4 compartment and the CD8 compartment contained a small share of clonotypes in common.

This CDR3 is built from 13 residues. V shed 5 bases and J shed 3 bases, with 10 bases lying between them. CDR1 and CDR2 (germline): LGHNT, FRNRAP. They built TCR cDNA with 5'RACE template switching, a step that put in a universal primer site and UMIs. TCRdb reanalysed the 5' RACE reads using MiXCR and keeps one entry per CDR3 protein. The sample consists of more than 200,000 distinct CDR3 sequences, approximately 3.8% of them appearing once. This clonotype was seen at least ten times. Its antigen is currently unknown. The sequenced sample was PBMCs, obtained 15 days after the yellow fever booster vaccination. The chain is built from TRBV12-5 and TRBJ1-2; no clear D gene. The TCR originated in a man in his late teens or twenties who received the YFV17D yellow fever vaccine. The CDR3 nucleotides are TGTGCTAGTGGTGCGGGAAACCACTATGGCTACACCTTC. This sequence encodes CASGAGNHYGYTF.